The sequence of this T cell receptor beta chain was determined in a study of blood T cell repertoires in COVID-19. The overall study: COVID-19 samples, acute and convalescent, were from the United States, Italy and Spain. PBMCs, B-cell-depleted T cells, or T cells provided the cDNA or gDNA that made up the material.

Original methodology: Amplification from reference gene primers served as the basis for estimated nucleated cell counts. Sequencing used immunoSEQ multiplex PCR; TCRdb keeps in-frame clones, though not all of them. The V and J calls and the clone size are those of that table, but D and trimming were determined from the DNA. The profile covers about 180,000 clones, with approximately 80% appearing a single time and roughly 7.2% taken by the ten largest. Seattle researchers signed up patients amid active infection and tracked them longitudinally. The length of the CDR3 is 14 residues. Germline V gene sequence: CDR1 SGHNT, CDR2 YYREEE (reference sequence). V was pared by 1 base and J by 4 bases, with 11 bases between.

The source is a middle-aged woman with COVID-19, enrolled during active disease. The gene calls are TRBV5-4 and TRBJ1-1, with D maybe TRBD1 (6 bases). The sample consisted of peripheral blood. The CDR3: CASSLQQGPTEAFF. CDR3 in DNA: TGTGCCAGCAGCTTGCAACAGGGACCCACTGAAGCTTTCTTT. The full variable domain, in which reference TRBV5-4 and TRBJ1-1 provide the parts outside the CDR3, is ETGVTQSPTHLIKTRGQQVTLRCSSQSGHNTVSWYQQALGQGPQFIFQYYREEENGRGNFPPRFSGLQFPNYSSELNVNALELDDSALYLCASSLQQGPTEAFFGQGTRLTVV.